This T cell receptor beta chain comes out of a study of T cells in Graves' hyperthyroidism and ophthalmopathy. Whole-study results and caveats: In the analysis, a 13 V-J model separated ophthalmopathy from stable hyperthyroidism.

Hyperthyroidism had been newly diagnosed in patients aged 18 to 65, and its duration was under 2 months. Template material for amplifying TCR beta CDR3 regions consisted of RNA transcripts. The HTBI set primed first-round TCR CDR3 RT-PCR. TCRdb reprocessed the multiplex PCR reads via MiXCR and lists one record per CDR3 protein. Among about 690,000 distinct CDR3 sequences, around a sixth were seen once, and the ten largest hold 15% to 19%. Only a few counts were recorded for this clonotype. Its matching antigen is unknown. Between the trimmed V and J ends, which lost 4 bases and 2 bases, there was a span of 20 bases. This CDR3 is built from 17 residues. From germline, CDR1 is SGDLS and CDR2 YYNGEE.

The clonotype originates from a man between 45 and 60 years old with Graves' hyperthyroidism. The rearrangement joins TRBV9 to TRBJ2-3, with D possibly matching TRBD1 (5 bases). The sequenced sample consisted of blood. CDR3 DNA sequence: TGTGCCAGCAGCCCCTCAGGGTCCCGCGAAATCACAGATACGCAGTATTTT. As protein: CASSPSGSREITDTQYF. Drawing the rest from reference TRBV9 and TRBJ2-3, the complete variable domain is DSGVTQTPKHLITATGQRVTLRCSPRSGDLSVYWYQQSLDQGLQFLIQYYNGEERAKGNILERFSAQQFPDLHSELNLSSLELGDSALYFCASSPSGSREITDTQYFGPGTRLTVL.